Listed here are 11 T cell receptor beta chains from one sample, sequenced in a study of glioma-infiltrating T cells. Amplification of TCR alpha and beta CDR3 regions from RNA used iRepertoire nested multiplex PCR. TCRdb used MiXCR to reprocess the multiplex PCR reads, holding one entry per CDR3 protein. The table lists approximately 400,000 distinct CDR3 sequences, about 40% of them singletons. Material: glioma tissue, nonneoplastic brain tissue, or PBMCs (not recorded which). All receptors derive from a human donor with low-grade glioma or glioblastoma, undergoing nonglioma brain surgery, or in good health (not recorded which).

The chain employs TRBV7-2 and TRBJ2-1; 7 nucleotides line up with TRBD1. J lost 3 bases, V lost 5 bases, and 10 bases had no gene match. The CDR3 covers 16 residues. Germline V lookup: CDR1 SGHTA, CDR2 FQGNSA. The chain's CDR3 is CASSPNSGQIYNEQFF. The CDR3 nucleotides are TGTGCCAGCAGCCCAAATTCGGGACAGATCTACAATGAGCAGTTCTTC.

The CDR3 reads CASRHRGSDMHGYTF. As DNA, the CDR3 is TGTGCCAGCCGTCACAGGGGGTCGGACATGCATGGCTACACCTTC. The chain links TRBV28 to TRBJ1-2, with 8 nucleotides matching TRBD1. The CDR3 is made up of 15 amino acids. J lost 6 bases, V lost 8 bases, and 14 bases had no gene match. Germline CDR1 MDHEN, CDR2 SYDVKM.

As to this clonotype: A read error may produce the germline difference seen at one junction end. This rearrangement joins TRBV27 to TRBJ2-1; a possible D gene is TRBD2 (5 bases). The CDR3 runs to 13 residues. Per the germline V gene, CDR1 is MNHEY and CDR2 is SMNVEV (reference sequence). The CDR3 sequence: CASSASSLNEQLF. Written as DNA, the CDR3 is TGTGCCAGCTCAGCCTCTAGCCTCAATGAGCAGCTCTTC.

Comments on this clonotype: The junction shows a germline mismatch at one end, possibly a read error. The chain recombines TRBV4-1 with TRBJ1-1, with a possible D match to TRBD1 (5 bases). This CDR3 region has 15 residues. The germline V gene has CDR1 MGHRA and CDR2 YSYEKL. CDR3 DNA: TGCGCCAGCAGCCAGAGGACAAGAAGCAACACTGGAGCTTTCTTT. Residues: CASSQRTRSNTGAFF.

This clonotype was found many times. The chain recombines TRBV25-1 with TRBJ1-1; no firm D call. With 4 bases removed from V and 1 base from J, the gap between germline ends came to 4 bases. The CDR3 loop spans 12 amino acids. Germline V lookup: CDR1 MGHDK, CDR2 SYGVNS. The CDR3: CASSAGNTEAFF. CDR3 bases: TGTGCCAGCAGTGCGGGGAACACTGAAGCTTTCTTT.

This clonotype was recorded at least ten times. V gene TRBV6-1 combines with J gene TRBJ1-1, with unresolved D. The CDR3 consists of 12 residues. Looked up from germline, CDR1 is MNHNS and CDR2 is SASEGT. Trimming removed 3 bases at V and 3 bases at J, with 5 bases between. In DNA form, the CDR3 reads TGTGCCAGCAGTGACCAGTACACTGAAGCTTTCTTT. Encoded protein: CASSDQYTEAFF.

The chain combines TRBV29-1 with TRBJ2-1, with 9 bases that match TRBD1. The DNA end lines up better with TRBJ2-7; the J call may be wrong. The germline V gene has CDR1 SQVTM and CDR2 ANQGSEA. The CDR3 length is 15 residues. The CDR3 loop reads CSVGGQGYWSEEQYF. In DNA form, the CDR3 reads TGCAGCGTTGGGGGACAGGGCTATTGGTCGGAGGAGCAGTACTTC.

V gene TRBV4-2 combines with J gene TRBJ1-3, with D uncertain. The CDR3 has 16 residues. Between the trimmed V and J ends, which lost 0 bases and 7 bases, there was a span of 16 bases. The germline V gene encodes CDR1 LGHNA and CDR2 YNFKEQ. CDR3 region: CASSQDPRGEGNTIYF. CDR3 nucleotides: TGTGCCAGCAGCCAAGATCCACGCGGCGAGGGTAACACCATATATTTT.

The chain has TRBV3-1 and TRBJ1-1, with 11 positions matching TRBD1. Germline V CDR1 and CDR2: LGHDT, YNNKEL (reference sequence). J was trimmed by 12 bases and V by 3 bases; bases with no gene match: 3. The CDR3 contains 12 residues. CDR3 DNA sequence: TGTGCCAGCAGCCAGGGACAGGGGGGAACTTTCTTT. Residues: CASSQGQGGTFF.

Notes on this clonotype: A much larger clone differs by one base, so this may be a read error. The chain joins TRBV6-2 or TRBV6-3 to TRBJ2-3, with TRBD1 identical over 9 bases. V dropped 5 bases and J dropped 0; count of bases not matched to a gene: 9. Germline V CDR1 and CDR2: MNHEY, SVGEGT. This CDR3 has 17 amino acids. CDR3 loop: CASSTRDRATSTDTQYF. The CDR3 region has the DNA TGTGCCAGCAGTACCCGGGACAGGGCTACTAGCACAGATACGCAGTATTTT.

This clonotype showed up just once. Germline is not matched at one junction end, which may reflect a read error. CDR3 sequence: CSAHDPNGQTRNTEGFF. CDR3 coding DNA: TGCAGTGCCCACGATCCTAACGGCCAAACAAGAAACACTGAAGGTTTCTTT. The chain recombines TRBV20-1 with TRBJ1-1; D is ambiguous. This CDR3 region has 17 residues. Germline loops: CDR1 DFQATT, CDR2 SNEGSKA (reference sequence).